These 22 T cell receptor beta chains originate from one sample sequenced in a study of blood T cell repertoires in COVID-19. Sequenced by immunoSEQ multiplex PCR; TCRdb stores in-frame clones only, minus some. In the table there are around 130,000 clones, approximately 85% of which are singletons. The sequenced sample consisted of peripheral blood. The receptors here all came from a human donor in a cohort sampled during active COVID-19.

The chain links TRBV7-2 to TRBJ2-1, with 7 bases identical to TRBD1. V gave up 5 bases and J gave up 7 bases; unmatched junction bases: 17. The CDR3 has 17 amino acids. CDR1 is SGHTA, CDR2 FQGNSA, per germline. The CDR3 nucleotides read TGTGCCAGCAGCCCAGGATCGGGACCGACAGGGTTAAATGAGCAGTTCTTC. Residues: CASSPGSGPTGLNEQFF.

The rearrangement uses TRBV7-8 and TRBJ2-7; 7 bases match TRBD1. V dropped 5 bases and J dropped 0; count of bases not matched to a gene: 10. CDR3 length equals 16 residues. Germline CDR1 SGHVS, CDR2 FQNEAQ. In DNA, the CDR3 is TGTGCCAGCAGCACCCGAACAGGGGCGAGCTCCTACGAGCAGTACTTC. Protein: CASSTRTGASSYEQYF.

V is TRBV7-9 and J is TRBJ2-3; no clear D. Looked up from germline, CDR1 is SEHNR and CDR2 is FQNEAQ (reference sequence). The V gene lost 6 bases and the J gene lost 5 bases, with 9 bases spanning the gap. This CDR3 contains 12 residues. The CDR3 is CASSSSGDTQYF. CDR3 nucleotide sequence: TGTGCCAGCAGTTCTAGTGGAGATACGCAGTATTTT.

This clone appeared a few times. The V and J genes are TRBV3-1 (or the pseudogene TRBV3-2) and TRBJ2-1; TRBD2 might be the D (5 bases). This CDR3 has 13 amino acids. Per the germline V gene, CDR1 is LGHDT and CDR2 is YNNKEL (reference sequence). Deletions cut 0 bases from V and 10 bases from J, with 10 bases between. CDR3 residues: CASSQELTGEQFF. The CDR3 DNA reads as TGTGCCAGCAGCCAAGAGTTGACGGGGGAGCAGTTCTTC.

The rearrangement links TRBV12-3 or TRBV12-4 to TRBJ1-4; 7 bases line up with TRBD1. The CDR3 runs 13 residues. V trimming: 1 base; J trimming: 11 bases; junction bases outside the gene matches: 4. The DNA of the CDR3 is TGTGCCAGCAGTTTAGGGACAGGCCAGAAACTGTTTTTT. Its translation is CASSLGTGQKLFF.

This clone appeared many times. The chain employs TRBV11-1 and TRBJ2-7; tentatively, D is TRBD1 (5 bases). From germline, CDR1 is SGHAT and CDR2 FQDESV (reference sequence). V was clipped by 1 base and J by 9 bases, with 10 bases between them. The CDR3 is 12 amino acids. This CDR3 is CASSLDQGRQYF. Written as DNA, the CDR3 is TGTGCCAGCAGCTTAGATCAGGGTCGGCAGTACTTC.

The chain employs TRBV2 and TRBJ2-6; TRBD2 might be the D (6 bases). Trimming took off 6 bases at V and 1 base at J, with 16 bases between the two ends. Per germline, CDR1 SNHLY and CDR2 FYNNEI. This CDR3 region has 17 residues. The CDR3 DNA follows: TGTGCCAGCAGCTCGGGAGTCGGGAGATCTGGGGCCAACGTCCTGACTTTC. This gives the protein CASSSGVGRSGANVLTF.

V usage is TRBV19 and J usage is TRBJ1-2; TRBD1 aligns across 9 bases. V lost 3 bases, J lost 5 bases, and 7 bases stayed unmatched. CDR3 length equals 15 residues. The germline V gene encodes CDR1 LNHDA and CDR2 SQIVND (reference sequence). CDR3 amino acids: CASSMDGTGIYGYTF. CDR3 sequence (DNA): TGTGCCAGTAGTATGGACGGGACAGGGATTTATGGCTACACCTTC.

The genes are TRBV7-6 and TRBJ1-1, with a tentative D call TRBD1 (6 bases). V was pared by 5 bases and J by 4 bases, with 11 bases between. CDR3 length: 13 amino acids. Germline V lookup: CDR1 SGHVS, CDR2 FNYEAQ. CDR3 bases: TGTGCCAGCAGCGACACAGGGAGCACTGAAGCTTTCTTT. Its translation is CASSDTGSTEAFF.

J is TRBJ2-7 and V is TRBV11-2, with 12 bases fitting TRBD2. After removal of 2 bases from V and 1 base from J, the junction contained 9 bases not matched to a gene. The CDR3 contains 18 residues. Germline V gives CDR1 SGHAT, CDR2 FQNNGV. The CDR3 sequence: CASSLPTRTSGTSYEQYF. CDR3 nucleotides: TGTGCCAGCAGCTTACCGACCCGGACTAGCGGGACGTCCTACGAGCAGTACTTC.

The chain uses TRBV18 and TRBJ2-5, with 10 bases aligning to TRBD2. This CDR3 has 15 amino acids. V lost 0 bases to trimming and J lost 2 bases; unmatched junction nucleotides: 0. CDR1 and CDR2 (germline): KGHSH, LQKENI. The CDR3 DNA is TGTGCCAGCTCACCACCTAGCGGGGGGCAAGAGACCCAGTACTTC. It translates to CASSPPSGGQETQYF.

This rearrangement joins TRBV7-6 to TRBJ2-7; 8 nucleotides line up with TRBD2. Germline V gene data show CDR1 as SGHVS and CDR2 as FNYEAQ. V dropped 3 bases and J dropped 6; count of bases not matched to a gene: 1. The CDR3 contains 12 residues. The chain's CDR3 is CASSLAGGEQYF. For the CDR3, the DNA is TGTGCCAGCAGCTTGGCGGGGGGCGAGCAGTACTTC.

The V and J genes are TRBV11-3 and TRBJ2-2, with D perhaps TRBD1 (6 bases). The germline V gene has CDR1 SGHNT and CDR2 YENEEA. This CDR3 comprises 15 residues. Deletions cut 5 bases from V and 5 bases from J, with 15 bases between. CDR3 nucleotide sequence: TGTGCCAGCAGCCCATACCTACAGGGAACCGGGGAGCTGTTTTTT. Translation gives CASSPYLQGTGELFF.

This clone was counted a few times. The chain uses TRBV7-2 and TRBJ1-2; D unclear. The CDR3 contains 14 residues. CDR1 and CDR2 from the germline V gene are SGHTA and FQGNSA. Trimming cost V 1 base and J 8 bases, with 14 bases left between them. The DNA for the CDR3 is TGTGCCAGCAGCTTAGGAGGACTTCCCAGAGGCTACACCTTC. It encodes CASSLGGLPRGYTF.

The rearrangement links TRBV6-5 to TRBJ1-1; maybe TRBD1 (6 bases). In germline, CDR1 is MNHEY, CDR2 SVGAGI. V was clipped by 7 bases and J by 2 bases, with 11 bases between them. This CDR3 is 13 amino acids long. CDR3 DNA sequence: TGTGCCAGCACCCGGACAGCCAACACTGAAGCTTTCTTT. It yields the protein CASTRTANTEAFF.

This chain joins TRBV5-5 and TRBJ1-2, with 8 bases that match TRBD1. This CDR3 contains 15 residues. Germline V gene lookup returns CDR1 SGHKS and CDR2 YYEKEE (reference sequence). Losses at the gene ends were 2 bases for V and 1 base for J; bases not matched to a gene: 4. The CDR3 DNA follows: TGTGCCAGCAGCTTATCAGGGGGCGATAACTATGGCTACACCTTC. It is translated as CASSLSGGDNYGYTF.

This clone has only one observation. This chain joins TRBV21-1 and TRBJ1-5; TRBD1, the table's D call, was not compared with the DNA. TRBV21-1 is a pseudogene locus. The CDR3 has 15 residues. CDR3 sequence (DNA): TGTGCCAGCAGCGACGACAGGGATGGGAGTCAGCCCCAGCATTTT. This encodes CASSDDRDGSQPQHF.

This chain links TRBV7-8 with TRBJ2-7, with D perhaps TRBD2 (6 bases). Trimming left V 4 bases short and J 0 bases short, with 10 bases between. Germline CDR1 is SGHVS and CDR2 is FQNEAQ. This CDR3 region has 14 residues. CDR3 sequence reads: CASSWGLNSYEQYF. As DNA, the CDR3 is TGTGCCAGCAGCTGGGGACTGAACTCCTACGAGCAGTACTTC.

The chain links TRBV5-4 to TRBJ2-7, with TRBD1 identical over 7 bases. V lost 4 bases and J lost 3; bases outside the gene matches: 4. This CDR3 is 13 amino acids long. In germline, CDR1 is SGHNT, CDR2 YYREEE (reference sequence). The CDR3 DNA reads TGTGCCAGCAGCCGGGGACAGTTCTACGAGCAGTACTTC. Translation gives CASSRGQFYEQYF.

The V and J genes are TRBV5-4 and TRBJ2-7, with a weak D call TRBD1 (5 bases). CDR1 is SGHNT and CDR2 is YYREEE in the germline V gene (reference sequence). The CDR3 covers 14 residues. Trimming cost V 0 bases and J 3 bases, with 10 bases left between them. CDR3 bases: TGTGCCAGCAGCTTGGACCGCGACAGCTACGAGCAGTACTTC. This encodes CASSLDRDSYEQYF. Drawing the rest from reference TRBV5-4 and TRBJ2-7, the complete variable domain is ETGVTQSPTHLIKTRGQQVTLRCSSQSGHNTVSWYQQALGQGPQFIFQYYREEENGRGNFPPRFSGLQFPNYSSELNVNALELDDSALYLCASSLDRDSYEQYFGPGTRLTVT.

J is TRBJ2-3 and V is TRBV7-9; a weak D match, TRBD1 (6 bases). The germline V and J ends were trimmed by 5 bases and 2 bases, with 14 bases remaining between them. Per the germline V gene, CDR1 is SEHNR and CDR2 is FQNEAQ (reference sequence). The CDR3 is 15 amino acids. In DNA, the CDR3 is TGTGCCAGCAGCCAAACAGGGCCCCCCACAGATACGCAGTATTTT. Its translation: CASSQTGPPTDTQYF.

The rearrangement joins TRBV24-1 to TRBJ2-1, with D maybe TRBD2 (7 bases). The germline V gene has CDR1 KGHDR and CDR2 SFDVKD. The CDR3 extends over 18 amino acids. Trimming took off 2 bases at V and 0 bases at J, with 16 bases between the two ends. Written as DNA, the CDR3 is TGTGCCACCAGTGATTGGGGGGCAGCGGGGTCCTCCTACAATGAGCAGTTCTTC. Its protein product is CATSDWGAAGSSYNEQFF.